This TCR beta chain emerged from a study of CD8+ T cells in alopecia areata. This CDR3 is built from 14 residues. Germline values: CDR1 LNHDA, CDR2 SQIVND (reference sequence). Trimming cost V 4 bases and J 3 bases; bases outside gene matches: 2. Comment on this clone: Its target is unknown.

Study results and limitations: Uncertain still, given a single nonresponder, is whether baseline CD8+ expansion links to response. TCRs were shared less clearly across patients than in mice, possibly for HLA-related reasons. Relative to normal scalp, lesional scalp, especially alopecia totalis/universalis, showed higher clonality.

Specified treatment: oral pan-JAK inhibitor, 5-10 mg twice daily. Sequencing relied on a cDNA template that was reverse transcribed from extracted RNA. Only in-frame clones appear in the TCRdb table, and some are missing; sequencing was by immunoSEQ multiplex PCR. Of over 200,000 clones listed, around three fifths are singletons. The sequencing here drew on CD4+ T cells sorted from blood, taken at week 4, from a patient treated with tofacitinib. The source is a human donor with alopecia areata. The V gene is TRBV19, the J gene TRBJ2-1; TRBD2 agrees at 8 bases. CDR3 sequence (DNA): TGTGCCAGTAGTACCGGGACTAGCTACAATGAGCAGTTCTTC. Translating it yields CASSTGTSYNEQFF.